This TCR beta chain was identified in a study of identical twins. General study results and limits: Findings came from cross-sectional statistics, without long-term follow-up of donors. Out-of-frame TCR alpha sharing observed in monozygotic twins exceeded model estimates. Low generation-probability sequences were in excess among twin-shared out-of-frame alpha sequences.

Template switching introduced a universal primer site, and the cDNA bore unique molecular identifiers. TCRdb re-derived calls from the 5' RACE reads in MiXCR, one entry per CDR3 protein. Of about 150,000 distinct CDR3 sequences in the sample, under 4.5% were seen once. This clonotype appeared a few times. Its cognate antigen is unknown. CDR3 length: 18 amino acids. With 5 bases clipped from V and 3 bases from J, the junction kept 12 bases outside the gene matches. Germline V lookup: CDR1 MNHEY, CDR2 SVGAGI. Sequenced material: memory T cells sorted from blood. V usage is TRBV6-5 and J usage is TRBJ2-7; TRBD2 matches at 14 bases. This clonotype originated in a man aged 18 to 29 in good health. The CDR3 reads CASSPSAPGTSGSYEQYF. CDR3 DNA: TGTGCCAGCAGTCCCTCGGCCCCGGGGACTAGCGGGAGCTACGAGCAGTACTTC.